This T cell receptor beta chain was recovered during a study of blood T cell repertoires in COVID-19. Overall study context: Material from acute and convalescent COVID-19 was sourced from the United States, Italy and Spain. The cDNA or gDNA used as material had been derived from T cells, B-cell-depleted T cells, or PBMCs.

How the authors handled the data: Nucleated cell counts were estimated from reference gene primer amplification. Here immunoSEQ multiplex PCR was the method, and the copy in TCRdb shows in-frame clones only, minus some. V and J calls and clone size follow that table, whereas D and trimming were derived from the DNA. This table has hundreds of thousands of clones, 82% appearing once. J gave up 4 bases and V 7 bases, and 3 bases lay outside the gene matches. The CDR3 has 12 residues. Germline V gives CDR1 PRHDT, CDR2 FYEKMQ (reference sequence). The sequencing sample was made of peripheral blood. The receptor's source is a woman aged 55-69 years with active or convalescent COVID-19. This chain joins TRBV13 and TRBJ1-1, with 7 bases lining up with TRBD1. The chain's CDR3 is CASTTGSTEAFF. The CDR3 bases are TGTGCCAGCACGACAGGGTCCACTGAAGCTTTCTTT.